The clone carrying this TCR beta chain was seen a handful of times. The entirety of the isolated RNA underwent reverse transcription, so expressed TCRB transcripts were sequenced. TCRdb keeps only in-frame clones here, not all; method: immunoSEQ multiplex PCR. The table records 200,000 to 250,000 clones, more than 9% of them present only once. This CDR3 region has 15 residues. Germline assignment: CDR1 MRHNA and CDR2 SNTAGT. Deletions cut 6 bases from V and 7 bases from J, with 21 bases between. Sorting of CD4+ naive, central memory, regulatory and stem cell-like memory cells was performed via CD45RO/CCR7/CD25/CD127/CD95/CD27. The sample belongs to a study of beta chain features in type 1 diabetes.

The chain has TRBV6-4 and TRBJ1-1, with unresolved D. The sample comprised naive CD4+ T cells from blood. This receptor was obtained from a woman younger than 30 in good health. CDR3 nucleotide sequence: TGTGCCAGCAGGTTGAGTTTTCTTCGGTACTTTGAAGCTTTCTTT. Its protein is CASRLSFLRYFEAFF.